This TCR beta chain came from a study of blood T cell repertoires in COVID-19. Sequenced by immunoSEQ multiplex PCR; TCRdb stores in-frame clones only, minus some. The sample shows roughly 45,000 clones, 89% of them seen only once. Germline loops: CDR1 LNHDA, CDR2 SQIVND (reference sequence). The ends were cut back, 3 bases at V and 6 bases at J, with 8 bases in the middle. The CDR3 length is 13 residues. The receptor comes from a human donor in a cohort sampled during active COVID-19. Source material: peripheral blood. The chain employs TRBV19 and TRBJ1-4; a possible D gene is TRBD1 (5 bases). The CDR3 bases are TGTGCCAGTAGTATGATCAGGGATGAAAAACTGTTTTTT. Protein product: CASSMIRDEKLFF.